Listed here is a single T cell receptor beta chain. The CDR3 runs to 17 residues. Trimming stripped 0 bases from V and 4 bases from J, with 13 bases between. The V gene's germline CDR1 is LGHNA and CDR2 YNFKEQ. Original handling: Reference gene primer amplification gave nucleated cell count estimates. Assay: immunoSEQ multiplex PCR; the TCRdb copy retains only in-frame clones and omits some. The V and J calls and clone size were taken over from that table, and D and trimming were inferred from the DNA. The repertoire consists of about 98,000 clones, with 75% to 85% occurring once and the leading ten covering around 22%. This entry is derived from a study of blood T cell repertoires in COVID-19. Study summary: The samples span acute and convalescent COVID-19 from the United States, Italy and Spain. T cells, B-cell-depleted T cells, or PBMCs provided the cDNA or gDNA that served as material.

The clonotype comes from a man aged 65 to 85 with acute or convalescent COVID-19. Source material: peripheral blood. This chain uses TRBV4-2 with TRBJ2-6; a weak D match, TRBD1 (5 bases). The CDR3 sequence is CASSQEGAGFGANVLTF. The CDR3 DNA reads TGTGCCAGCAGCCAAGAAGGCGCAGGGTTCGGGGCCAACGTCCTGACTTTC.